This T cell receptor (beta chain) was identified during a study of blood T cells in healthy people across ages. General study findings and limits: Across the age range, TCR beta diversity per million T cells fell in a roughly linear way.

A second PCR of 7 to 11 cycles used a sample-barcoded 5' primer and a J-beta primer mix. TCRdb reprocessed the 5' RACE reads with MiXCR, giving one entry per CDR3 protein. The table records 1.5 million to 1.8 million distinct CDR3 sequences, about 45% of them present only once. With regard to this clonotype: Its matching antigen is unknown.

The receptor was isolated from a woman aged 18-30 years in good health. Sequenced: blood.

CDR3 sequence: CASSTQTGGHEQYF. Written as DNA, the CDR3 is TGTGCCAGCAGTACTCAAACAGGGGGCCACGAGCAGTACTTC. The chain has TRBV28 and TRBJ2-7; 9 bases map to TRBD1. V lost 5 bases to trimming and J lost 5 bases; unmatched junction nucleotides: 7. The CDR3 contains 14 residues. Germline assignment: CDR1 MDHEN and CDR2 SYDVKM. The entire variable domain, with the rest obtained from reference TRBV28 and TRBJ2-7, is as follows: DVKVTQSSRYLVKRTGEKVFLECVQDMDHENMFWYRQDPGLGLRLIYFSYDVKMKEKGDIPEGYSVSREKKERFSLILESASTNQTSMYLCASSTQTGGHEQYFGPGTRLTVT.